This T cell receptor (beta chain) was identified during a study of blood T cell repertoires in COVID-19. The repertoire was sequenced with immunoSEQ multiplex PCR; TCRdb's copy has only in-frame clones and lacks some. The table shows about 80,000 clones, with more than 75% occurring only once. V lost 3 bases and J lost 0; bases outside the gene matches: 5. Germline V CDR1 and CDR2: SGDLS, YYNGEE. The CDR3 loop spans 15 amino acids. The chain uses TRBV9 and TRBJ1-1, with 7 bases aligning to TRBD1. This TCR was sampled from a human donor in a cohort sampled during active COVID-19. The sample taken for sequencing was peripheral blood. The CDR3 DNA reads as TGTGCCAGCAGCGCCCGACAGGGCGTGAACACTGAAGCTTTCTTT. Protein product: CASSARQGVNTEAFF.